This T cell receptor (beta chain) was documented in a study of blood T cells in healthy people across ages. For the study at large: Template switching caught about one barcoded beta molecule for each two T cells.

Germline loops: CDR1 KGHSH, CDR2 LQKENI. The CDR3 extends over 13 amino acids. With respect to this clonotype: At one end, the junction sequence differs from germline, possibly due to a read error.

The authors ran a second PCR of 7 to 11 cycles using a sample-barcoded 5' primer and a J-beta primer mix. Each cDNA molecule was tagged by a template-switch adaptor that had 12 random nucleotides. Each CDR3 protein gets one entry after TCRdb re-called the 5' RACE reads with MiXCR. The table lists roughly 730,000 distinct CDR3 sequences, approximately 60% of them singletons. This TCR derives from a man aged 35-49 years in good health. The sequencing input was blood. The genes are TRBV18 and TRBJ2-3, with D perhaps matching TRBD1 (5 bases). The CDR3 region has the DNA TGTGCCAGCTCACCACCGGAGACAGAGACGCAGTATTTT. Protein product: CASSPPETETQYF.